Below, one TCR beta chain is given with its context. Its recognized antigen is unknown. One base away there is no much larger clone; base qualities are not given. The library was prepared using 5' RACE. Sequencing used an Illumina HiSeq 2500. A second roughly 7 to 11 cycle PCR used a sample-barcoded 5' primer and a J-beta primer mix. Each TCR beta cDNA molecule received a unique molecular identifier from a template-switch 5' adaptor carrying 12 random nucleotides. Each sample yielded at least 2.5 million CDR3-containing paired-end reads. First-strand cDNA was synthesized from all RNA with the Mint cDNA synthesis kit, primed by a TRBC-specific oligonucleotide. After uracil-DNA glycosylase treatment, a first 18-cycle PCR used universal primers M1SS and BC2_uni_R on all cDNA. The authors processed their data as follows. Normalization of each sample was performed by random selection of 1 million high-quality reads, each carrying a distinct molecular identifier. Reads with shared molecular identifiers were discarded instead of being binned into consensus sequences. CDR3 identification, clonotype clustering and error correction used MiTCR with a Q25 quality threshold and the strictest error-elimination algorithm. A nonparametric unseen species model with Euler transformation was used to estimate a lower bound on total TCR beta diversity. Using fastp at Q25 and MiXCR, TCRdb reprocessed the public reads and kept productive beta chains. Each CDR3 protein gets just one entry, which takes the most common genes and DNA from the rows behind it. The V and J calls reflect TCRdb's pipeline rather than the authors' work. Within this sample are about 1.7 million distinct CDR3 sequences, with roughly 30% of them counted one time only. The ten largest clones take up roughly 8% of the sample.

This entry belongs to a study of blood T cells in healthy people across ages (dated by TCRdb to about 2015). Context from the whole study: In model experiments, template switching captured about one uniquely barcoded TCR beta cDNA molecule for every two T cells. Using deep sequencing normalized with unique cDNA molecular identifiers, the study measured how TCR beta repertoire diversity changes with age. The donors were divided into four age groups: young (average approximately 17 years), middle-aged (about 41), aged (roughly 60) and long-lived (around 87). Donors of different ages were randomly distributed across sequencing lanes to avoid experimental bias. Using the same blood draw, the study looked at two additional independent replicas of 1 million unique cDNA reads for two donors, one aged 18 to 30 and the other aged 80 or older. Broad study findings and their caveats: Compared with the aged group, the long-lived group had more naive CD4+ T cells, fewer expanded clones and increased TCR diversity, suggesting age selection. Bulk unsorted PBMC profiling prevented conclusive comparison of naive and antigen-experienced compartments. As age increased, observed TCR beta diversity per million T cells dropped in a roughly linear way, and a significant reduction was already evident by age about 36. There was a strong correlation between observed TCR beta diversity and the percentage of naive T cells measured by flow cytometry. Donor CMV infection status was unknown, potentially confounding age-related changes in expanded clonotypes. Total diversity estimates from one million sequenced T cells were considered lower bounds and underestimates.

Donors were about 36 systemically healthy Caucasian individuals from Russia aged roughly 6 to 90 years. Each donor gave about 9.7 milliliters of peripheral blood, drawn into EDTA-treated Vacutainer tubes. PBMCs were isolated by Ficoll-Paque density-gradient centrifugation, with at least 7 million obtained per sample. Total RNA, at least 6 micrograms per sample, was extracted from PBMCs with Trizol reagent. The percentages of naive CD45RAhigh/CD27high T cells were determined by flow cytometry on a PBMC aliquot from every donor. Sequencing input: blood. This sequence originates from a woman in her 30s in good health.

The CDR3 sequence is CASSLSPLNTEAFF. The bases are TGTGCCAGCAGCTTGAGTCCCCTGAACACTGAAGCTTTCTTT. The chain was built from TRBV13 and TRBJ1-1, with the D gene too uncertain to name. Cut back by 3 bases and 0 bases, the V and J ends lie 8 bases apart. Inclusive of the bounding cysteine and phenylalanine, the CDR3 is 14 residues long. Of all the DNA, just the CDR3 is kept, 42 bases in frame from base 1. The CDR1 and CDR2 encoded by the germline V gene (reference sequence) are PRHDT and FYEKMQ.